Described below is a single T cell receptor beta chain sequence and its context. This sample was taken from a study of shared clonotypes between healthy human individuals. About the research overall: The donor pool was made up of two women and three men aged 18 to 49.

It was across several immunoSEQ plates that each subset's genomic DNA was evenly split. Produced via immunoSEQ multiplex PCR; TCRdb's table is partial and in-frame only. The sample records around 700,000 clones, around 72% being singletons. CDR1 is MDHEN and CDR2 is SYDVKM in the germline V gene. The CDR3 sequence is 15 residues long. V gave up 5 bases and J gave up 2 bases; unmatched junction bases: 4. The rearrangement joins TRBV28 to TRBJ2-3, with 10 bases matching TRBD1. The TCR originated in a woman aged 25 to 39 in good health. Source material: memory CD4+ T cells sorted from blood. Subset meaning: CD45RA-negative fraction. DNA of the CDR3: TGTGCCAGCAGTAGACAGGGGGCCCTCACAGATACGCAGTATTTT. This encodes CASSRQGALTDTQYF.